Listed below are T cell receptor beta chains from one sample, sequenced in a study of identical twins. TCRdb ran MiXCR on the 5' RACE reads and lists one entry per CDR3 protein. The profile shows fewer than 900,000 distinct CDR3 sequences, about 20% of them singletons. These same records also appear under a second study, on T cells expressing NK-cell markers.

Material for sequencing was PBMCs. These receptor sequences come from a woman younger than 35 in good health. CDR3s include the opening cysteine and the closing phenylalanine or tryptophan. D genes are given only for firm matches. Size values are once, few and many counts, or a class for expanded clones, and some rows have none.

j_call v_call d_call clone_size cdr3_aa cdr3_nt
TRBJ1-1 TRBV28 NA few CASSGSVSPLGYTEAFF TGTGCCAGCAGTGGAAGTGTTAGCCCACTGGGGTACACTGAAGCTTTCTTT
TRBJ1-6 TRBV10-2 NA NA CASSESTSSYNSPLHF TGCGCCAGCAGTGAGTCGACGAGCTCCTATAATTCACCCCTCCACTTT
TRBJ2-2 TRBV7-2 NA NA CASSSRWAIATGELFF TGTGCCAGCAGCTCCCGCTGGGCGATAGCTACCGGGGAGCTGTTTTTT
TRBJ2-1 TRBV11-2 NA NA CASSPRTHNEQFF TGTGCCAGCAGCCCCCGGACTCACAATGAGCAGTTCTTC
TRBJ2-3 TRBV11-1 NA NA CASSDRYGGDSSTDTQYF TGTGCCAGCAGCGATCGTTACGGCGGGGACTCTAGCACAGATACGCAGTATTTT
TRBJ1-1 TRBV12-3/TRBV12-4 TRBD1 NA CASSPTGGLRTEAFF TGTGCCAGCAGTCCGACAGGGGGCTTGAGGACTGAAGCTTTCTTT
TRBJ2-7 TRBV15 TRBD1 NA CATSRRTGSYEQYF TGTGCCACCAGCAGACGGACAGGGTCCTACGAGCAGTACTTC
TRBJ2-1 TRBV7-2 TRBD2 NA CASSLGGGTPNEQFF TGTGCCAGCAGCTTGGGCGGGGGGACCCCCAATGAGCAGTTCTTC
TRBJ2-2 TRBV5-5 TRBD1 few CASRKQGAYTGELFF TGTGCCAGCAGAAAACAGGGGGCGTACACCGGGGAGCTGTTTTTT
TRBJ2-1 TRBV7-2 TRBD2 NA CASSLWDYRRYNEQFF TGTGCCAGCAGCCTATGGGACTACAGAAGGTACAATGAGCAGTTCTTC
TRBJ2-5 TRBV7-9 TRBD2 NA CASRWTSGSSETQYF TGTGCCAGCAGATGGACTAGCGGGAGTTCTGAGACCCAGTACTTC
TRBJ1-5 TRBV10-3 NA few CAISESAGNQPQHF TGTGCCATCAGTGAGTCGGCGGGAAATCAGCCCCAGCATTTT
TRBJ2-7 TRBV27 NA few CASSPRDIDLLYEQYF TGTGCCAGCAGTCCCCGGGACATCGATTTACTTTACGAGCAGTACTTC
TRBJ2-7 TRBV20-1 TRBD2 few CSARDGGLAGVEQYF TGCAGTGCTAGAGATGGGGGACTAGCGGGAGTCGAGCAGTACTTC
TRBJ1-6 TRBV4-3 NA many CASSQEGSRVNSPLHF TGCGCCAGCAGCCAAGAGGGATCAAGGGTTAATTCACCCCTCCACTTT
TRBJ2-5 TRBV20-1 TRBD2 NA CSANSGGAQTQYF TGCAGTGCGAATAGCGGGGGGGCGCAGACCCAGTACTTC
TRBJ2-2 TRBV19 TRBD1 NA CASAGQGRTGELFF TGTGCCAGTGCCGGACAGGGACGGACCGGGGAGCTGTTTTTT
TRBJ2-5 TRBV3-1 TRBD2 NA CASSQPGTSGGETQYF TGTGCCAGCAGCCAACCCGGGACTAGCGGGGGAGAGACCCAGTACTTC
TRBJ2-7 TRBV20-1 TRBD2 NA CSASSSGGLGEQYF TGCAGTGCCAGCTCTAGCGGGGGTTTAGGGGAGCAGTACTTC
TRBJ1-1 TRBV7-9 TRBD1 few CASITIGTGYSNTEAFF TGTGCCAGCATCACAATCGGGACAGGCTATTCGAACACTGAAGCTTTCTTT
TRBJ2-3 TRBV20-1 TRBD2 NA CSFPTSGRRTDTQYF TGCAGTTTTCCTACTAGCGGGAGGAGGACAGATACGCAGTATTTT
TRBJ2-5 TRBV9 TRBD1 NA CASSVGTGLETQYF TGTGCCAGCAGCGTAGGGACAGGGCTAGAGACCCAGTACTTC
TRBJ2-1 TRBV7-8 TRBD2 NA CASSTRFGLAGFF TGTGCCAGCAGCACACGTTTCGGACTAGCGGGGTTCTTC
TRBJ2-5 TRBV20-1 NA few CSCREGTQYF TGCAGCTGTAGGGAAGGGACCCAGTACTTC
TRBJ2-1 TRBV10-3 TRBD2 NA CAISESAGLVEQFF TGTGCCATCAGTGAGTCGGCTGGACTAGTTGAGCAGTTCTTC
TRBJ1-2 TRBV29-1 TRBD1 NA CSVTGQGLFFYGYTF TGCAGCGTTACAGGACAGGGGCTTTTTTTCTATGGCTACACCTTC
TRBJ2-2 TRBV24-1 TRBD2 NA CATSRAGGSNTGELFF TGTGCCACCAGTCGAGCGGGAGGCTCGAACACCGGGGAGCTGTTTTTT
TRBJ2-7 TRBV20-1 TRBD2 NA CSASPGGRAYEQYF TGCAGTGCTAGTCCGGGCGGGAGGGCCTACGAGCAGTACTTC
TRBJ2-2 TRBV4-2 TRBD2 NA CASSPGGTSGREISHYYTGELFF TGTGCCAGCAGCCCCGGTGGGACTAGCGGGAGGGAAATCTCCCACTATTACACCGGGGAGCTGTTTTTT
TRBJ2-3 TRBV10-3 NA few CASQRADTQYF TGTGCCTCCCAACGCGCAGATACGCAGTATTTT
TRBJ1-3 TRBV7-6 NA many CASSLPSSGNTIYF TGTGCCAGCAGCTTACCCAGCTCTGGAAACACCATATATTTT